This TCR beta chain was identified in a study of breast tumors, draining lymph nodes, adjacent tissues. Points from the study as a whole: Luminal-like breast cancer showed significantly greater tumor-nontumor repertoire similarity than basal-like breast cancer did. Tumor repertoires ranked between lymph nodes and nontumor tissue in diversity, with V and J gene preferences. That most tumor T cells come from lymph nodes remained unproven. The data were judged consistent with most tumor T cells coming from lymph node and expanding in tumor.

Each CDR3 protein is one row after TCRdb ran MiXCR on the multiplex PCR reads. In the table there are around 190,000 distinct CDR3 sequences, 30% to 35% of which are singletons. The lymph nodes were axillary draining lymph nodes from breast cancer patients. Trimming left V 1 base short and J 5 bases short, with 8 bases between. The V gene's germline CDR1 is LNHDA and CDR2 SQIVND (reference sequence). This CDR3 is 13 amino acids long. This clonotype was picked up many times. Its antigen is still unknown. Sequenced input: axillary lymph node tissue. The chain uses TRBV19 and TRBJ2-5; D is ambiguous. This clonotype was obtained from a female donor with breast cancer. Some clones in this sample may be carry-over from other donors' samples. The chain's CDR3 is CASSIVQGETQYF. The CDR3 coding sequence is TGTGCCAGTAGTATAGTGCAAGGCGAGACCCAGTACTTC.